The next 23 T cell receptor beta chains were all read from a single sample in a study of CD4+ T cells in melanoma. Repertoires were generated with immunoSEQ multiplex PCR, while TCRdb's copy carries only in-frame clones and drops some. The sample lists about 4,200 clones, less than 75% occurring once. The specimen sequenced was cells from a culture (not recorded whether cultured in vitro). These receptors came from a human donor with melanoma.

This clone occurred a few times. V gene TRBV2 combines with J gene TRBJ1-2, with D perhaps matching TRBD1 (6 bases). This CDR3 has 15 amino acids. Germline loops: CDR1 SNHLY, CDR2 FYNNEI. V shed 2 bases and J shed 8 bases, with 18 bases lying between them. This chain's CDR3 is CASSETRGLWEGYTF. The DNA for the CDR3 is TGTGCCAGCAGTGAAACCAGGGGCCTTTGGGAAGGCTACACCTTC. Complete variable domain (other parts from reference TRBV2 and TRBJ1-2): EPEVTQTPSHQVTQMGQEVILRCVPISNHLYFYWYRQILGQKVEFLVSFYNNEISEKSEIFDDQFSVERPDGSNFTLKIRSTKLEDSAMYFCASSETRGLWEGYTFGSGTRLTVV.

The chain has TRBV13 and TRBJ1-1, with D perhaps matching TRBD1 (5 bases). V was shortened by 2 bases and J by 7 bases, with 17 bases between the two germline ends. The germline gives CDR1 PRHDT, CDR2 FYEKMQ (reference sequence). The CDR3 spans 15 residues. The CDR3 sequence: CASSLLGGRGSEAFF. The CDR3 DNA is TGTGCCAGCAGCTTATTGGGCGGTCGGGGGAGTGAAGCTTTCTTT. Complete variable domain (other parts from reference TRBV13 and TRBJ1-1): AAGVIQSPRHLIKEKRETATLKCYPIPRHDTVYWYQQGPGQDPQFLISFYEKMQSDKGSIPDRFSAQQFSDYHSELNMSSLELGDSALYFCASSLLGGRGSEAFFGQGTRLTVV.

The CDR3 sequence: CASSPSGGASYNEQFF. The CDR3 DNA follows: TGTGCCAGCAGCCCAAGCGGGGGGGCCAGTTACAATGAGCAGTTCTTC. This chain uses TRBV7-6 with TRBJ2-1; TRBD2 agrees at 10 bases. Germline values: CDR1 SGHVS, CDR2 FNYEAQ. The CDR3 loop spans 16 amino acids. V lost 5 bases and J lost 4; bases outside the gene matches: 8.

The chain links TRBV18 to TRBJ2-7, with no clear D. The V end was cut by 2 bases, the J end by 7 bases, with 12 bases between. Germline V gives CDR1 KGHSH, CDR2 LQKENI. The CDR3 extends over 13 amino acids. CDR3 residues: CASSPAANREQYF. As DNA, the CDR3 is TGTGCCAGCTCACCAGCAGCAAACCGGGAGCAGTACTTC. Drawing the rest from reference TRBV18 and TRBJ2-7, the complete variable domain is NAGVMQNPRHLVRRRGQEARLRCSPMKGHSHVYWYRQLPEEGLKFMVYLQKENIIDESGMPKERFSAEFPKEGPSILRIQQVVRGDSAAYFCASSPAANREQYFGPGTRLTVT.

The rearrangement joins TRBV3-1 (or the pseudogene TRBV3-2) to TRBJ2-1; TRBD2 matches 16 bases. The CDR3 length is 17 residues. After removal of 0 bases from V and 7 bases from J, the junction contained 3 bases not matched to a gene. Per the germline V gene, CDR1 is LGHDT and CDR2 is YNNKEL (reference sequence). The CDR3 DNA follows: TGTGCCAGCAGCCAAGACTTGGGACTAGCGGGGGGGAATGAGCAGTTCTTC. This encodes CASSQDLGLAGGNEQFF.

The chain is built from TRBV28 and TRBJ2-7, with 14 positions matching TRBD2. Trimming at V came to 7 bases and at J to 7 bases, leaving 3 bases not matched to a gene. The CDR3 has 13 residues. Germline V gene data show CDR1 as MDHEN and CDR2 as SYDVKM. The CDR3 region is CASTGTSGGEQYF. The CDR3 bases are TGTGCCAGCACCGGGACTAGCGGGGGAGAGCAGTACTTC.

The V gene is TRBV19, the J gene TRBJ1-3; possible D gene TRBD1, 5 bases. Trimming stripped 3 bases from V and 0 bases from J, with 9 bases between. There are 15 residues in the CDR3. CDR1 LNHDA and CDR2 SQIVND come from the germline V gene (reference sequence). CDR3 sequence (DNA): TGTGCCAGTAGTATGGGCAGGGACTCTGGAAACACCATATATTTT. Translated, it gives CASSMGRDSGNTIYF. Full variable domain (outside the CDR3, taken from reference TRBV19 and TRBJ1-3): DGGITQSPKYLFRKEGQNVTLSCEQNLNHDAMYWYRQDPGQGLRLIYYSQIVNDFQKGDIAEGYSVSREKKESFPLTVTSAQKNPTAFYLCASSMGRDSGNTIYFGEGSWLTVV.

This clone was seen a handful of times. The V call is TRBV15, the J call TRBJ2-7, with no clear D. This CDR3 comprises 13 residues. V was cut by 0 bases and J by 5 bases, with 8 bases left in between. Per the germline V gene, CDR1 is LNHNV and CDR2 is YYDKDF (reference sequence). The CDR3: CATSRDPGHEQYF. Written as DNA, the CDR3 is TGTGCCACCAGCAGAGATCCGGGCCACGAGCAGTACTTC.

The genes are TRBV7-2 and TRBJ2-1, with 15 bases that match TRBD2. With 6 bases clipped from V and 5 bases from J, the junction kept 2 bases outside the gene matches. Germline-derived CDR1 and CDR2 are SGHTA and FQGNSA. This CDR3 is built from 15 residues. CDR3 sequence (DNA): TGTGCCAGCAGGGGACTAGCGGGGGGAAACAATGAGCAGTTCTTC. This translates into CASRGLAGGNNEQFF.

The rearrangement uses TRBV6-2 or TRBV6-3 and TRBJ1-1, with D unclear. This CDR3 is 11 amino acids long. The ends were cut back, 4 bases at V and 5 bases at J, with 5 bases in the middle. CDR1 and CDR2 (germline): MNHEY, SVGEGT. This CDR3 reads CASSLGTEAFF. The CDR3 DNA reads TGTGCCAGCAGTTTGGGAACTGAAGCTTTCTTT.

The rearrangement joins TRBV4-3 to TRBJ1-4; D is uncertain. Trimming took 1 base from V and 2 from J, leaving 8 bases between them. Germline assignment: CDR1 LGHNA and CDR2 YSLEER. The CDR3 sequence is 15 residues long. The CDR3 nucleotides read TGCGCCAGCAGCCAAGGAGGGTCGACTAATGAAAAACTGTTTTTT. This codes for CASSQGGSTNEKLFF.

The V call is TRBV14, the J call TRBJ2-7, with 8 positions matching TRBD1. The V gene end was trimmed by 4 bases and the J gene end by 7 bases; junction bases not matched to a gene: 6. CDR3 length equals 13 residues. CDR1 is SGHDN, CDR2 FVKESK, per germline. The CDR3 DNA reads TGTGCCAGCAGCCGGTCGACAGGGGCTGAGCAGTACTTC. Translating it yields CASSRSTGAEQYF.

CDR3 sequence (DNA): TGCAGCGGTGGACTAGCGAGCACAGATACGCAGTATTTT. It translates to CSGGLASTDTQYF. The V and J genes are TRBV29-1 and TRBJ2-3; 9 positions match TRBD2. The germline V gene encodes CDR1 SQVTM and CDR2 ANQGSEA. The length of the CDR3 is 13 residues. J gave up 0 bases and V 7 bases, and 2 bases lay outside the gene matches.

This clone was counted a few times. The chain uses TRBV10-3 and TRBJ2-1, with D perhaps TRBD1 (7 bases). Germline-derived CDR1 and CDR2 are ENHRY and SYGVKD. The CDR3 sequence is 11 residues long. Trimming stripped 10 bases from V and 6 bases from J, with 10 bases between. The CDR3 DNA reads TGTGCCACCCAGGGGGGCAATGAGCAGTTCTTC. It translates to CATQGGNEQFF.

This clone ranks as medium-sized (0.01 to 0.1%). The chain uses TRBV7-9 and TRBJ1-1, with D tentatively TRBD1 (5 bases). V gave up 1 base and J gave up 6 bases, with 9 bases separating them. The CDR3 totals 13 residues. CDR1 and CDR2 (germline): SEHNR, FQNEAQ (reference sequence). CDR3 DNA sequence: TGTGCCAGCAGCTTAGACCAAGGGGCTGAAGCTTTCTTT. It specifies CASSLDQGAEAFF.

This chain uses TRBV10-3 with TRBJ2-7; D call uncertain. V was cut by 4 bases and J by 0 bases, with 16 bases left in between. Germline values: CDR1 ENHRY, CDR2 SYGVKD. This CDR3 comprises 16 residues. The CDR3 DNA sequence: TGTGCCATCAGTGGCACGTCGGGCAGAGACTCCTACGAGCAGTACTTC. It encodes CAISGTSGRDSYEQYF.

This clone has a handful of counts. The J gene is TRBJ1-2, the V gene TRBV11-2; 10 nucleotides align to TRBD1. This CDR3 contains 15 residues. CDR1 SGHAT and CDR2 FQNNGV come from the germline V gene. V was clipped by 4 bases and J by 8 bases; unmatched bases: 10. In nucleotides, the CDR3 is TGTGCCAGCAGCTCCTCACCCGGGACAGGGGACGGCTACACCTTC. It specifies CASSSSPGTGDGYTF.

The chain uses TRBV4-1 and TRBJ2-1; maybe TRBD1 (6 bases). This CDR3 has 13 residues. V was trimmed by 4 bases and J by 5 bases, leaving 9 bases between them. Per the germline V gene, CDR1 is MGHRA and CDR2 is YSYEKL. CDR3 DNA: TGCGCCAGCAGCCGACAGGCCCACAATGAGCAGTTCTTC. This sequence encodes CASSRQAHNEQFF.

The chain carries TRBV5-1 and TRBJ1-1, with D hard to call. The CDR3 is 13 residues long. Trimming cost V 0 bases and J 0 bases, with 3 bases left between them. Germline V gives CDR1 SGHRS, CDR2 YFSETQ. The CDR3 nucleotides read TGCGCCAGCAGCTTGGGGTTGAACACTGAAGCTTTCTTT. Its translation is CASSLGLNTEAFF.

This rearrangement joins TRBV7-3 to TRBJ2-2; D is unclear. CDR3 length: 14 residues. The germline CDR1 and CDR2 sequences are SGHTA and FQGTGA. V lost 2 bases and J 6 bases, leaving 10 bases between the germline ends. The CDR3 DNA is TGTGCCAGCAGCTTAGGGCCGGGTTCCGGGGAGCTGTTTTTT. Translated, it gives CASSLGPGSGELFF.

The chain combines TRBV28 with TRBJ1-1; D gene unclear. The ends were cut back, 1 base at V and 11 bases at J, with 11 bases in the middle. This CDR3 has 12 residues. Germline V gene lookup returns CDR1 MDHEN and CDR2 SYDVKM. CDR3 residues: CASSLSATGAFF. The CDR3, as DNA: TGTGCCAGCAGTTTATCGGCAACCGGGGCTTTCTTT.

This CDR3 reads CASSLGTSGPAYNEQFF. In DNA form, the CDR3 reads TGCGCCAGCAGCTTGGGGACCTCGGGGCCGGCCTACAATGAGCAGTTCTTC. This chain joins TRBV5-1 and TRBJ2-1; D possibly uses TRBD1 or TRBD2 (5 bases each). The CDR3 is 17 residues long. Trimming pared 0 bases from V and 2 bases from J, leaving 15 bases between. Germline lookup yields CDR1 SGHRS and CDR2 YFSETQ. Full variable domain (remainder filled in from reference TRBV5-1 and TRBJ2-1): KAGVTQTPRYLIKTRGQQVTLSCSPISGHRSVSWYQQTPGQGLQFLFEYFSETQRNKGNFPGRFSGRQFSNSRSEMNVSTLELGDSALYLCASSLGTSGPAYNEQFFGPGTRLTVL.

The J gene is TRBJ2-7, the V gene TRBV7-2; no clear D. The CDR3 consists of 13 residues. In germline, CDR1 is SGHTA, CDR2 FQGNSA. The germline V and J ends were trimmed by 5 bases and 2 bases, with 10 bases remaining between them. The CDR3 here is CASSHGFAYEQYF. CDR3 in DNA: TGTGCCAGCAGCCACGGGTTCGCCTACGAGCAGTACTTC.